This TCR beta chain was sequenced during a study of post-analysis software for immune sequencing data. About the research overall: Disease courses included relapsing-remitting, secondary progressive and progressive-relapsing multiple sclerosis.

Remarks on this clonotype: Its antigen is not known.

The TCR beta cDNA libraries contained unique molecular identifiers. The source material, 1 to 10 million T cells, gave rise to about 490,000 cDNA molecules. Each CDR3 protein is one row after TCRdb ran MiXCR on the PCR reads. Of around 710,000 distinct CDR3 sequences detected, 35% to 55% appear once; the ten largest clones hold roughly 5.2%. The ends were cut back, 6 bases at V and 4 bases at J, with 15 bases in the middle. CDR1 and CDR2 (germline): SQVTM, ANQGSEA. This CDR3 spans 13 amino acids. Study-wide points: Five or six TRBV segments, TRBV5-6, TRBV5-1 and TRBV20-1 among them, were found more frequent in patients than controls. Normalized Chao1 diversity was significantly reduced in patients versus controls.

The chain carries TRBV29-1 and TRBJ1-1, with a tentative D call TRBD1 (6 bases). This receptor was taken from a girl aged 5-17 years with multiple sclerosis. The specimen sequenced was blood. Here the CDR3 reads CSVKPRGGTEAFF. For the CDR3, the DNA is TGCAGCGTCAAACCGAGGGGGGGCACTGAAGCTTTCTTT.